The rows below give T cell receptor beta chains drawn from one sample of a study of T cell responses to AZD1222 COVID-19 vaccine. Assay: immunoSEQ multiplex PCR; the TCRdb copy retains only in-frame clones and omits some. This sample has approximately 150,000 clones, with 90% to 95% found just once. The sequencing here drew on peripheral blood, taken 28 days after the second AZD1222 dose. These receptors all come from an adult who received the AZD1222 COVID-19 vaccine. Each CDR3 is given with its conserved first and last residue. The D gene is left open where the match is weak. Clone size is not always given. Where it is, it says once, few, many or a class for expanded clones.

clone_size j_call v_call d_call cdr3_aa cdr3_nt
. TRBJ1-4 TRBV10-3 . CAISAGANEKLFF TGTGCCATCAGTGCGGGGGCAAATGAAAAACTGTTTTTT
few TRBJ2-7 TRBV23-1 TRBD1 CASSQRDRVYEQYF TGCGCCAGCAGTCAAAGGGACAGGGTATACGAGCAGTACTTC
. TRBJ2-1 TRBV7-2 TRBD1 CASSFRTGGSEQFF TGTGCCAGCAGCTTTAGGACAGGGGGCAGCGAGCAGTTCTTC
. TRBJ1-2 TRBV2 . CATSSQGARSYGYTF TGTGCCACCAGTTCCCAAGGGGCGCGGAGCTATGGCTACACCTTC
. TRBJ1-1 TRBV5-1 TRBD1 CASSLESGTGFEAFF TGCGCCAGCAGCTTGGAGTCCGGGACAGGATTTGAAGCTTTCTTT
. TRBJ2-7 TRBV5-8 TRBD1 CASSYTGGDEQYF TGTGCCAGCAGCTATACAGGGGGCGACGAGCAGTACTTC
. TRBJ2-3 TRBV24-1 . CATSLPGNTDTQYF TGTGCCACCAGCCTTCCCGGGAACACAGATACGCAGTATTTT
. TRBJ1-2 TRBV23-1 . CASSQSWGDYYGYTF TGCGCCAGCAGTCAATCGTGGGGTGATTACTATGGCTACACCTTC
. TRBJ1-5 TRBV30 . CAWSDAGTNQPQHF TGTGCCTGGAGTGATGCAGGGACAAATCAGCCCCAGCATTTT
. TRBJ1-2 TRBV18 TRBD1 CASSPSRDSFYGYTF TGTGCCAGCTCACCCTCCCGGGACAGTTTCTATGGCTACACCTTC
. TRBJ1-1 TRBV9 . CASSVGIGGGMNTEAFF TGTGCCAGCAGCGTAGGGATCGGAGGGGGTATGAACACTGAAGCTTTCTTT
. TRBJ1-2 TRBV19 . CASPPLSGAYGYTF TGTGCCAGTCCCCCCCTGTCCGGGGCCTATGGCTACACCTTC
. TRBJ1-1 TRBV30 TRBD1 CAWSRGSFTEAFF TGTGCCTGGAGCAGGGGGTCGTTCACTGAAGCTTTCTTT
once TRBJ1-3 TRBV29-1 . CSVRQQDLNTIYF TGCAGCGTTCGGCAGCAAGACCTGAACACCATATATTTT
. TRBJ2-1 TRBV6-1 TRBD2 CASSDLAGDNEQFF TGTGCCAGCAGTGACCTAGCGGGGGACAATGAGCAGTTCTTC
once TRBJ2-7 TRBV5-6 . CASSLGLRGGEQYF TGTGCCAGCAGCTTGGGTCTTCGGGGAGGAGAGCAGTACTTC
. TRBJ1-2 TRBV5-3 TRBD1 CARSPRDRERANYGYTF TGTGCCAGAAGCCCCCGGGACAGGGAGAGAGCTAACTATGGCTACACCTTC
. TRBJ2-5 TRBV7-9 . CASSHTEETQYF TGTGCCAGCAGCCACACAGAAGAGACCCAGTACTTC
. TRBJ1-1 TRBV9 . CASSAHGPLNTEAFF TGTGCCAGCAGCGCACACGGGCCCTTGAACACTGAAGCTTTCTTT
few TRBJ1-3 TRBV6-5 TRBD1 CASSWDRTGNTIYF TGTGCCAGCAGTTGGGACAGGACTGGAAACACCATATATTTT
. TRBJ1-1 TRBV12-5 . CASGLVGGDTEAFF TGTGCTAGTGGTTTGGTAGGAGGGGACACTGAAGCTTTCTTT
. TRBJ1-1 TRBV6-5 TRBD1 CASSLQGAPETEAFF TGTGCCAGCAGCCTACAGGGGGCGCCGGAAACTGAAGCTTTCTTT
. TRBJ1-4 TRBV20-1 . CSASQPLEKLFF TGCAGTGCTAGTCAGCCCTTGGAAAAACTGTTTTTT
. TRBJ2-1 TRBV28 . CASSPFSRGRNEQFF TGTGCCAGCAGTCCTTTTTCAAGGGGAAGGAATGAGCAGTTCTTC
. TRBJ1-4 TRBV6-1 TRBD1 CASSDPGQGSEKLFF TGTGCCAGCAGTGACCCGGGACAGGGGTCTGAAAAACTGTTTTTT
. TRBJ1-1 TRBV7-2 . CASSSRRAMNTEAFF TGTGCCAGCAGCTCCCGACGTGCTATGAACACTGAAGCTTTCTTT
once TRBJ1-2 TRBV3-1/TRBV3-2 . CASSQGVHYGYTF TGTGCCAGCAGCCAGGGAGTCCACTATGGCTACACCTTC
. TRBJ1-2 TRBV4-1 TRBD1 CASSRTGVNYGYTF TGCGCCAGCAGCCGAACAGGGGTTAACTATGGCTACACCTTC
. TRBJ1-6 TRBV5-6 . CASSLWTTNSPLHF TGTGCCAGCAGCTTGTGGACAACGAATTCACCCCTCCACTTT
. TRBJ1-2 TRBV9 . CASFAGGGGYTF TGTGCCAGCTTCGCCGGCGGGGGAGGCTACACCTTC
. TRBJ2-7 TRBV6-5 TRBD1 CASRPGTGGLYEQYF TGTGCCAGCAGGCCCGGGACAGGTGGGCTCTACGAGCAGTACTTC